Included here is one T cell receptor beta chain sequence, with context. The antigen remains unidentified. The sample originates from a study of CD8 T cells in ankylosing spondylitis. Study outcomes and limitations: CD8+ cells made up the disease-linked clones, which were relatively rare in peripheral blood. Matched synovial fluid from ankylosing spondylitis patients was reported to be enriched for disease-linked clones. Earlier reports found some motif variants in synovial fluid and blood in reactive arthritis.

With molecular barcodes, quantitative 5'-RACE was used to make the TCR beta libraries. MiXCR was run by TCRdb on the 5' RACE reads, yielding one entry per CDR3 protein. Among 25,000 to 35,000 distinct CDR3 sequences listed, approximately 15% were seen once. Germline V gives CDR1 MDHEN, CDR2 SYDVKM. Trimming removed 5 bases at V and 7 bases at J, with 15 bases between. The CDR3 is made up of 14 amino acids. The TCR originated in a male donor with ankylosing spondylitis or in good health (not recorded which). The sequenced sample was blood. V usage is TRBV28 and J usage is TRBJ2-1, with D perhaps TRBD1 or TRBD2 (5 bases each). The CDR3 is CASSPPGRGNEQFF. The CDR3 DNA sequence: TGTGCCAGCAGTCCCCCGGGACGAGGAAATGAGCAGTTCTTC. Variable domain in full (rest from reference TRBV28 and TRBJ2-1): DVKVTQSSRYLVKRTGEKVFLECVQDMDHENMFWYRQDPGLGLRLIYFSYDVKMKEKGDIPEGYSVSREKKERFSLILESASTNQTSMYLCASSPPGRGNEQFFGPGTRLTVL.